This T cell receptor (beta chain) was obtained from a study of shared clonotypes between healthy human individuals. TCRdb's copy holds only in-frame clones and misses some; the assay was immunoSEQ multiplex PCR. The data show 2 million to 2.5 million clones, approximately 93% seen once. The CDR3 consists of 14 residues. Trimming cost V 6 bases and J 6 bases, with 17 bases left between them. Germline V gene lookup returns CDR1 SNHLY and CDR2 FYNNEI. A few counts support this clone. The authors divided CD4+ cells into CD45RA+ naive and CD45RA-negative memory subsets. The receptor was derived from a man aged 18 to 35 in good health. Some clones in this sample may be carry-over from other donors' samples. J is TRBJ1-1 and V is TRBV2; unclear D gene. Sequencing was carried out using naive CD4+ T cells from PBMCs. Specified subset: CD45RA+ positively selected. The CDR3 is CASSLDEASAEAFF. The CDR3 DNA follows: TGTGCCAGCAGCCTTGATGAGGCTTCGGCTGAAGCTTTCTTT.